The 8 T cell receptor beta chains below come from one sample, sequenced in a study of cytomegalovirus exposure and HLA in healthy donors. PCR involved 60 Vbeta and 13 Jbeta primers. Assay: immunoSEQ multiplex PCR; the TCRdb copy retains only in-frame clones and omits some. The repertoire holds about 120,000 clones, with approximately 80% as singletons. Sequenced sample: PBMCs. The receptors derive from a woman between 18 and 30 years old in good health and CMV-seronegative.

Comment on this clone: The sample contains more than one DNA sequence encoding this CDR3. This chain connects TRBV7-2 to TRBJ1-2, with 8 bases that match TRBD1. The CDR3 is made up of 15 amino acids. Germline lookup yields CDR1 SGHTA and CDR2 FQGNSA. Losses at the gene ends were 4 bases for V and 2 bases for J; bases not matched to a gene: 6. The CDR3: CASSSQGAPNYGYTF. The DNA for the CDR3 is TGTGCCAGCAGCTCCCAGGGGGCGCCGAACTATGGCTACACCTTC.

This chain joins TRBV4-3 and TRBJ2-5, with D possibly being TRBD2 (6 bases). Trimming stripped 0 bases from V and 6 bases from J, with 14 bases between. CDR3 length: 15 residues. CDR1 and CDR2 from the germline V gene are LGHNA and YSLEER. The DNA for the CDR3 is TGCGCCAGCAGCCAAGATCTTGCGGGGATCAAGACCCAGTACTTC. The encoded protein is CASSQDLAGIKTQYF.

The rearrangement links TRBV30 to TRBJ1-2; D is possibly TRBD1 (6 bases). In germline, CDR1 is GTSNPN, CDR2 SVGIG (reference sequence). The CDR3 length is 14 residues. V lost 4 bases and J lost 3, with 15 bases in between. CDR3 nucleotides: TGTGCCTGGATGGGGGGGGCGAGGGACTATGGCTACACCTTC. Amino acid sequence: CAWMGGARDYGYTF.

This chain joins TRBV5-4 and TRBJ2-3; D ambiguous. Looked up from germline, CDR1 is SGHNT and CDR2 is YYREEE (reference sequence). Between the trimmed V and J ends, which lost 0 bases and 6 bases, there was a span of 14 bases. This CDR3 spans 15 amino acids. The chain's CDR3 is CASSLGGTSADTQYF. CDR3 nucleotides: TGTGCCAGCAGCTTGGGAGGAACCAGCGCGGATACGCAGTATTTT.

This clone appeared a single time. The chain uses TRBV30 and TRBJ1-1; 8 nucleotides line up with TRBD1. The V and J ends lost 1 base and 10 bases, in that order; junction bases with no gene match: 14. The germline V gene has CDR1 GTSNPN and CDR2 SVGIG (reference sequence). The CDR3 is 15 amino acids. Written as DNA, the CDR3 is TGTGCCTGGAGTGCCCCGGGGACAGGCCGCGAGTTAGCTTTCTTT. This gives the protein CAWSAPGTGRELAFF.

The chain uses TRBV19 and TRBJ1-5; TRBD1 might be the D (6 bases). CDR3 length equals 14 residues. The V end lost 5 bases, the J end lost 1 base, and 9 bases lay between the germline ends. Germline V CDR1 and CDR2: LNHDA, SQIVND (reference sequence). The CDR3 DNA sequence: TGTGCCAGTAGTCCCGGGACAAGCAATCAGCCCCAGCATTTT. Translating gives CASSPGTSNQPQHF.

The chain recombines TRBV6-5 with TRBJ1-3, with 9 bases that match TRBD1. The germline CDR1 and CDR2 sequences are MNHEY and SVGAGI. With 4 bases clipped from V and 3 bases from J, the junction kept 7 bases outside the gene matches. The CDR3 loop spans 16 amino acids. CDR3 region: CASSFNRGPHGNTIYF. CDR3 sequence (DNA): TGTGCCAGCAGTTTCAACAGGGGGCCACATGGAAACACCATATATTTT.

The rearrangement links TRBV6-5 to TRBJ1-1, with D unresolved. V lost 3 bases and J 3 bases, leaving 14 bases between the germline ends. From germline, CDR1 is MNHEY and CDR2 SVGAGI. CDR3 length equals 15 residues. The CDR3, as DNA: TGTGCCAGCAGTTATAGCCAGATAACTTACACTGAAGCTTTCTTT. Translating gives CASSYSQITYTEAFF.